This TCR beta chain was profiled in a study of blood T cells in healthy people across ages. Background on the study: Researchers report that template switching captured about one barcoded beta molecule per two T cells. Whole-study results and caveats: Investigators treated diversity estimates from one million T cells as underestimates. Comparison with aged donors showed that long-lived donors had more naive CD4+ cells and higher diversity.

CDR1 and CDR2 from the germline V gene are SGHTA and FQGNSA. CDR3 length: 13 amino acids. A sample-barcoded 5' primer and a J-beta primer mix were used in a second PCR of roughly 7 to 11 cycles. Via MiXCR, TCRdb re-called the 5' RACE reads, giving one row per CDR3 protein. Of approximately 800,000 distinct CDR3 sequences listed, about 62% were seen once; the top ten hold about 20%. In its sample, this clonotype was seen once. Its antigen is undetermined. Germline is not matched at one junction end, which may reflect a read error. The gene calls are TRBV7-2 and TRBJ2-5; possible D gene TRBD2, 5 bases. The source material was blood. The sequence came from a man between 25 and 39 years old in good health. The CDR3 DNA reads TGTGCCAGCAGCTTACCGGGGAGTGAGACCCGGTACTTC. This encodes CASSLPGSETRYF.